These 24 T cell receptor beta chains came from one sample sequenced in a study of blood T cell repertoires in COVID-19. Assay used: immunoSEQ multiplex PCR; TCRdb lists only in-frame clones, some missing. The sample holds more than 45,000 clones, over 75% seen once. Material: peripheral blood. The receptors derive from a woman in her fifties or sixties with acute or convalescent COVID-19.

V is TRBV18 and J is TRBJ2-3; 8 positions agree with TRBD1. The CDR3 loop spans 14 amino acids. The junction had 0 bases not matched to a gene; V was cut back by 3 bases and J by 1 base. From germline, CDR1 is KGHSH and CDR2 LQKENI. This chain's CDR3 is CASSPGQGTDTQYF. CDR3 in DNA: TGTGCCAGCTCACCGGGACAGGGCACAGATACGCAGTATTTT. The full variable domain, with the rest looked up from reference TRBV18 and TRBJ2-3, is NAGVMQNPRHLVRRRGQEARLRCSPMKGHSHVYWYRQLPEEGLKFMVYLQKENIIDESGMPKERFSAEFPKEGPSILRIQQVVRGDSAAYFCASSPGQGTDTQYFGPGTRLTVL.

DNA of the CDR3: TGTGCCAGCAGTTTTCGGGGACTAGCGGAAGGAGGTAAAACAGGCAATGAGCAGTTCTTC. Translated, it gives CASSFRGLAEGGKTGNEQFF. The chain combines TRBV27 with TRBJ2-1; 11 nucleotides line up with TRBD2. From germline, CDR1 is MNHEY and CDR2 SMNVEV (reference sequence). The CDR3 has 20 residues. The V and J ends lost 3 bases and 6 bases, in that order; junction bases with no gene match: 19.

The chain links TRBV28 to TRBJ1-1; tentatively, D is TRBD1 (5 bases). The germline V and J ends were trimmed by 1 base and 2 bases, with 17 bases remaining between them. CDR1 is MDHEN, CDR2 SYDVKM, per germline. The CDR3 sequence is 17 residues long. The CDR3 sequence is CASSLFVNGQRNTEAFF. CDR3 bases: TGTGCCAGCAGTTTATTTGTGAACGGACAAAGAAACACTGAAGCTTTCTTT.

The V call is TRBV7-2, the J call TRBJ2-2, with D unclear. The germline V gene has CDR1 SGHTA and CDR2 FQGNSA. There are 17 residues in the CDR3. V gave up 0 bases and J gave up 0 bases, with 11 bases separating them. DNA for the CDR3: TGTGCCAGCAGCTTAGCCTCCCGGGTAACGAACACCGGGGAGCTGTTTTTT. Translated: CASSLASRVTNTGELFF.

The chain uses TRBV7-3 and TRBJ2-3; TRBD2 aligns across 12 bases. The CDR3 is 17 amino acids. The germline V gene encodes CDR1 SGHTA and CDR2 FQGTGA. With V trimmed by 0 bases and J by 4 bases, 5 bases remained unmatched. This CDR3 reads CASSLTGGLAGSDTQYF. CDR3 DNA: TGTGCCAGCAGCTTAACGGGGGGACTAGCGGGTTCAGATACGCAGTATTTT.

The chain links TRBV4-2 to TRBJ2-1, with D unresolved. The CDR3 is 13 amino acids. Germline lookup yields CDR1 LGHNA and CDR2 YNFKEQ. Trimming left V 4 bases short and J 6 bases short, with 10 bases between. The CDR3 bases are TGTGCCAGCAGCCCCACGGGTGGCAATGAGCAGTTCTTC. Its translation: CASSPTGGNEQFF.

This chain joins TRBV7-3 and TRBJ1-2; 9 bases fit TRBD1. The ends lost 4 bases at V and 7 bases at J; junction bases unmatched: 7. The CDR3 covers 14 residues. Looked up from germline, CDR1 is SGHTA and CDR2 is FQGTGA. CDR3 region: CASSSPGQGIGYTF. As DNA, the CDR3 is TGTGCCAGCAGCTCCCCGGGACAGGGAATTGGCTACACCTTC.

In this sample, this clone turned up a few times. The CDR3 spells CASSLELAGVTDTQYF. The CDR3 nucleotides read TGCGCCAGCAGCCTCGAGCTAGCGGGAGTAACAGATACGCAGTATTTT. This chain connects TRBV5-1 to TRBJ2-3, with 10 bases identical to TRBD2. Germline CDR1 reads SGHRS; CDR2 reads YFSETQ. With V trimmed by 4 bases and J by 3 bases, 8 bases remained unmatched. This CDR3 has 16 amino acids.

This chain uses TRBV6-5 with TRBJ1-2; TRBD1 aligns across 9 bases. Trimming took 6 bases from V and 3 from J; bases not matched to a gene: 8. Germline-derived CDR1 and CDR2 are MNHEY and SVGAGI. CDR3 size: 15 residues. The CDR3 bases are TGTGCCAGCAGACGAGGACAGGGGTCGTACTATGGCTACACCTTC. As protein: CASRRGQGSYYGYTF.

The chain carries TRBV7-2 and TRBJ2-1; perhaps TRBD2 as D (7 bases). V lost 4 bases to trimming and J lost 9 bases, with 22 bases between them. The V gene's germline CDR1 is SGHTA and CDR2 FQGNSA. The CDR3 extends over 16 amino acids. For the CDR3, the DNA is TGTGCCAGCAGCTACGATGGCGGGGGCCAGAGTGTTGAGCAGTTCTTC. As protein: CASSYDGGGQSVEQFF. Drawing the rest from reference TRBV7-2 and TRBJ2-1, the complete variable domain is GAGVSQSPSNKVTEKGKDVELRCDPISGHTALYWYRQSLGQGLEFLIYFQGNSAPDKSGLPSDRFSAERTGGSVSTLTIQRTQQEDSAVYLCASSYDGGGQSVEQFFGPGTRLTVL.

The gene calls are TRBV4-1 and TRBJ2-7; D may be TRBD1 (5 bases). The V end was cut by 4 bases, the J end by 3 bases, with 28 bases between. The CDR3 runs 19 residues. In germline, CDR1 is MGHRA, CDR2 YSYEKL. The DNA for the CDR3 is TGCGCCAGCAGCCTAGATAGACAGAATTTAGGGTCTGTCGTCTACGAGCAGTACTTC. This encodes CASSLDRQNLGSVVYEQYF.

This clone appeared a single time. The V and J genes are TRBV3-1 (or the pseudogene TRBV3-2) and TRBJ2-5; 8 nucleotides align to TRBD2. Trimming removed 2 bases from V and 4 bases from J; junction bases left unmatched: 12. CDR3 length: 17 amino acids. Looked up from germline, CDR1 is LGHDT and CDR2 is YNNKEL (reference sequence). As DNA, the CDR3 is TGTGCCAGCAGCCAATTCTTGGGCGGGAGGAGGGGAGAGACCCAGTACTTC. Translated, it gives CASSQFLGGRRGETQYF.

V usage is TRBV12-3 or TRBV12-4 and J usage is TRBJ2-7; D gene unclear. There are 13 residues in the CDR3. V gave up 6 bases and J gave up 0 bases, with 9 bases separating them. The CDR3 is CASSQLASYEQYF. CDR3 sequence (DNA): TGTGCCAGCAGCCAATTAGCCTCCTACGAGCAGTACTTC.

The CDR3 protein is CSVDQGGDEQYF. In DNA, the CDR3 is TGCAGCGTTGACCAGGGTGGAGACGAGCAGTACTTC. The J gene is TRBJ2-7, the V gene TRBV29-1, with D possibly being TRBD1 (5 bases). CDR1 is SQVTM, CDR2 ANQGSEA, per germline. The CDR3 totals 12 residues. Between the trimmed V and J ends, which lost 3 bases and 5 bases, there was a span of 11 bases.

CDR3 loop: CASSLSGRGVDTQYF. The CDR3, as DNA: TGTGCCAGCAGTTTATCGGGCAGGGGAGTCGATACGCAGTATTTT. J is TRBJ2-3 and V is TRBV27; a weak D match, TRBD1 (6 bases). V was pared by 0 bases and J by 6 bases, with 13 bases between. This CDR3 is 15 amino acids long. CDR1 and CDR2 from the germline V gene are MNHEY and SMNVEV (reference sequence).

This chain links TRBV27 with TRBJ2-7, with a possible D match to TRBD2 (5 bases). This CDR3 is 15 amino acids long. V lost 3 bases to trimming and J lost 2 bases, with 14 bases between them. Germline V CDR1 and CDR2: MNHEY, SMNVEV (reference sequence). The CDR3 region has the DNA TGTGCCAGCAGTTTGAGGCGGACTGCAACCTACGAGCAGTACTTC. It specifies CASSLRRTATYEQYF.

V and J are TRBV4-3 and TRBJ1-4; 8 nucleotides align to TRBD1. V dropped 0 bases and J dropped 4; count of bases not matched to a gene: 4. Germline CDR1 LGHNA, CDR2 YSLEER. This CDR3 spans 16 amino acids. The CDR3 protein is CASSQDLTGDNEKLFF. The DNA of the CDR3 is TGCGCCAGCAGCCAAGATCTGACAGGGGATAATGAAAAACTGTTTTTT.

This chain joins TRBV5-1 and TRBJ1-1; D might be TRBD1 (5 bases). V was shortened by 3 bases and J by 1 base, with 10 bases between the two germline ends. CDR1 is SGHRS, CDR2 YFSETQ, per germline. CDR3 size: 14 residues. CDR3 sequence (DNA): TGCGCCAGCAGCTCAGGGAACCCGAACACTGAAGCTTTCTTT. Its protein product is CASSSGNPNTEAFF.

This sequence joins TRBV19 and TRBJ2-2; 9 nucleotides agree with TRBD1. This CDR3 contains 15 residues. CDR1 is LNHDA and CDR2 is SQIVND in the germline V gene (reference sequence). J lost 4 bases, V lost 6 bases, and 6 bases had no gene match. This CDR3 reads CASRAGQGGTGELFF. The CDR3 DNA is TGTGCCAGTAGGGCGGGACAGGGAGGCACCGGGGAGCTGTTTTTT.

This clone was observed a few times. The chain joins TRBV5-1 to TRBJ2-2; TRBD2 is a possible D gene (6 bases). Germline V gene lookup returns CDR1 SGHRS and CDR2 YFSETQ. The germline V and J ends were trimmed by 6 bases and 2 bases, with 17 bases remaining between them. CDR3 length: 16 residues. Written as DNA, the CDR3 is TGCGCCAGCATACGCGAGCCGGGACTCAACACCGGGGAGCTGTTTTTT. This gives the protein CASIREPGLNTGELFF. The whole variable domain, remainder taken from reference TRBV5-1 and TRBJ2-2, is KAGVTQTPRYLIKTRGQQVTLSCSPISGHRSVSWYQQTPGQGLQFLFEYFSETQRNKGNFPGRFSGRQFSNSRSEMNVSTLELGDSALYLCASIREPGLNTGELFFGEGSRLTVL.

The V call is TRBV5-6, the J call TRBJ2-4, with 11 bases lining up with TRBD2. This CDR3 comprises 19 residues. Germline V lookup: CDR1 SGHDT, CDR2 YYEEEE. Unmatched junction bases numbered 8, after V lost 0 bases and J lost 0 bases. CDR3 region: CASSLEALAGGLAKNIQYF. CDR3 DNA: TGTGCCAGCAGCTTGGAAGCCCTAGCGGGGGGTCTAGCCAAAAACATTCAGTACTTC.

V is TRBV4-1 and J is TRBJ1-3; the D is unclear. V lost 2 bases to trimming and J lost 0 bases, with 11 bases between them. The CDR3 contains 16 residues. Germline CDR1 is MGHRA and CDR2 is YSYEKL. The CDR3 loop is CASSQTELRSGNTIYF. The CDR3, as DNA: TGCGCCAGCAGCCAAACCGAGCTTCGCTCTGGAAACACCATATATTTT.

This chain connects TRBV15 to TRBJ2-2, with D maybe TRBD1 (5 bases). CDR3 size: 17 residues. Germline V gene lookup returns CDR1 LNHNV and CDR2 YYDKDF (reference sequence). V dropped 1 base and J dropped 6 bases, with 18 bases sitting between them. The CDR3 spells CATSRAPRVTLSGELFF. Written as DNA, the CDR3 is TGTGCCACCAGCAGAGCCCCCAGGGTAACTTTGTCCGGGGAGCTGTTTTTT. Complete variable domain (other parts from reference TRBV15 and TRBJ2-2): DAMVIQNPRYQVTQFGKPVTLSCSQTLNHNVMYWYQQKSSQAPKLLFHYYDKDFNNEADTPDNFQSRRPNTSFCFLDIRSPGLGDTAMYLCATSRAPRVTLSGELFFGEGSRLTVL.

The J gene is TRBJ2-2, the V gene TRBV19, with 7 positions matching TRBD2. CDR1 is LNHDA, CDR2 SQIVND, per germline (reference sequence). CDR3 length: 15 amino acids. J was trimmed by 7 bases and V by 5 bases; bases with no gene match: 10. CDR3 sequence (DNA): TGTGCCAGTAGTCCCACCGGACTAGGAGTCGGGGAGCTGTTTTTT. It codes for CASSPTGLGVGELFF.